One sample yielded the 9 T cell receptor beta chains listed below, sequenced in a study of blood T cell repertoires in COVID-19. Generated by immunoSEQ multiplex PCR, the TCRdb table keeps only in-frame clones and is missing some. The sample contains 35,000 to 45,000 clones, around 86% of which appear only once. Sequenced material: peripheral blood. These receptors were taken from a human donor in a cohort sampled during active COVID-19.

The chain has TRBV5-5 and TRBJ2-7, with TRBD2 matching 13 bases. The V segment lost 2 bases and the J segment 1 base; nucleotides outside the gene matches: 12. The germline CDR1 and CDR2 sequences are SGHKS and YYEKEE (reference sequence). This CDR3 is built from 19 residues. CDR3 in DNA: TGTGCCAGCAGCTTAAAACTACTAGCGGGAGGGCCTGGGTCCTACGAGCAGTACTTC. It encodes CASSLKLLAGGPGSYEQYF.

The chain employs TRBV10-3 and TRBJ2-1; D possibly corresponds to TRBD1 (5 bases). Trimming cost V 11 bases and J 2 bases, with 19 bases left between them. This CDR3 spans 15 amino acids. Germline lookup yields CDR1 ENHRY and CDR2 SYGVKD. The DNA of the CDR3 is TGTGCCTCAGCAATAGGGCAGGGTACCTACAATGAGCAGTTCTTC. This encodes CASAIGQGTYNEQFF.

The V call is TRBV28, the J call TRBJ2-7, with TRBD2 matching 10 bases. The germline CDR1 and CDR2 sequences are MDHEN and SYDVKM. The CDR3 loop spans 11 amino acids. Germline trimming cut 11 bases from V and 6 bases from J; bases unmatched to any gene: 4. The CDR3 DNA is TGTGCCTCTAGCGGGAGTCGCGAGCAGTACTTC. As protein: CASSGSREQYF.

This chain uses TRBV6-6 with TRBJ2-3; TRBD2 matches 14 bases. Germline V lookup: CDR1 MNHNY, CDR2 SVGAGI (reference sequence). This CDR3 region has 16 residues. Germline trimming cut 5 bases from V and 5 bases from J; bases unmatched to any gene: 6. The CDR3 sequence is CASSRLAGGSEDTQYF. CDR3 sequence (DNA): TGTGCCAGCAGTCGACTAGCGGGAGGGTCAGAAGATACGCAGTATTTT.

This rearrangement joins TRBV9 to TRBJ1-5; D call uncertain. Germline CDR1 SGDLS, CDR2 YYNGEE. The CDR3 has 13 amino acids. Trimming removed 3 bases from V and 4 bases from J, with 8 bases in between. The CDR3 nucleotides are TGTGCCAGCAGCGACGGGGAGAATCAGCCCCAGCATTTT. Translating gives CASSDGENQPQHF.

The chain employs TRBV11-2 and TRBJ2-2; the D gene is possibly TRBD1 (5 bases). The CDR3 is made up of 16 amino acids. V was cut by 0 bases and J by 4 bases, with 12 bases left in between. The germline CDR1 and CDR2 sequences are SGHAT and FQNNGV. The CDR3 DNA reads as TGTGCCAGCAGCTTAGAAAGGGGATGGGCCACCGGGGAGCTGTTTTTT. It is translated as CASSLERGWATGELFF. Full variable domain (outside the CDR3, taken from reference TRBV11-2 and TRBJ2-2): EAGVAQSPRYKIIEKRQSVAFWCNPISGHATLYWYQQILGQGPKLLIQFQNNGVVDDSQLPKDRFSAERLKGVDSTLKIQPAKLEDSAVYLCASSLERGWATGELFFGEGSRLTVL.

The chain has TRBV5-6 and TRBJ1-3; perhaps TRBD1 as D (6 bases). Germline V CDR1 and CDR2: SGHDT, YYEEEE. V was pared by 2 bases and J by 3 bases, with 9 bases between. This CDR3 has 14 residues. The CDR3 is CASSFQGIGNTIYF. For the CDR3, the DNA is TGTGCCAGCAGCTTTCAGGGGATTGGAAACACCATATATTTT.

This chain connects TRBV19 to TRBJ2-1; 8 nucleotides line up with TRBD2. V was pared by 4 bases and J by 2 bases, with 4 bases of the junction left unmatched. The germline gives CDR1 LNHDA, CDR2 SQIVND (reference sequence). This CDR3 comprises 15 residues. In nucleotides, the CDR3 is TGTGCCAGTAGTAGTAGCGGGGTGACCTACAATGAGCAGTTCTTC. This translates into CASSSSGVTYNEQFF.

The chain carries TRBV7-6 and TRBJ2-2; possibly TRBD1 for D (6 bases). The CDR3 has 16 residues. Between the trimmed V and J ends, which lost 5 bases and 0 bases, there was a span of 13 bases. The germline V gene has CDR1 SGHVS and CDR2 FNYEAQ. CDR3 region: CASSQETGTNTGELFF. CDR3 nucleotides: TGTGCCAGCAGCCAAGAGACAGGAACGAACACCGGGGAGCTGTTTTTT.